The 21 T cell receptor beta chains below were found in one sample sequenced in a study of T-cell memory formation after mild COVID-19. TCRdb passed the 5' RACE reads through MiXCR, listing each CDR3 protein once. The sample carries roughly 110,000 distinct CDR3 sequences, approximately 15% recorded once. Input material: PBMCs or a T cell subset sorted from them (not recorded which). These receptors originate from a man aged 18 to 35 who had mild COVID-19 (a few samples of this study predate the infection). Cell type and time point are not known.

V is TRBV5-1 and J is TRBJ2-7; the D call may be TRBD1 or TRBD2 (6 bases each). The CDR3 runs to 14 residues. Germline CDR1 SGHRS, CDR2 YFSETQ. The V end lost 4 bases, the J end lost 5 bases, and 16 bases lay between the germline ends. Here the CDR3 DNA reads TGCGCCAGCAGCCCGGAGGGGGGCCTAAACGAGCAGTACGTC. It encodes CASSPEGGLNEQYV.

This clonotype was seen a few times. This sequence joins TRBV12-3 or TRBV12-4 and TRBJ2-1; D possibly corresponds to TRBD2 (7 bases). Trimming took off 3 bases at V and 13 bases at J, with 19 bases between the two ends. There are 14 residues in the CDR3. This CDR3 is CASSLGSFGGPQFF. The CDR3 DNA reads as TGTGCCAGCAGTTTGGGTTCGTTCGGGGGGCCCCAGTTCTTC.

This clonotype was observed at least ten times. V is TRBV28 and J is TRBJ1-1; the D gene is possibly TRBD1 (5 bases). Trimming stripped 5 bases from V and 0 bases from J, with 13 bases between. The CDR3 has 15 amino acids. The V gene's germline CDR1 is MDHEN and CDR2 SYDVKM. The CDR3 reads CASSLPRVVNTEAFF. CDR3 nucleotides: TGTGCCAGCAGTCTGCCCAGGGTGGTGAACACTGAAGCTTTCTTT.

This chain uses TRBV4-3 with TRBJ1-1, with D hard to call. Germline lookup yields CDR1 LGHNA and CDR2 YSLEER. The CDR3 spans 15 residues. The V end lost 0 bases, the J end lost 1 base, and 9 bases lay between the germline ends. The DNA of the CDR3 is TGCGCCAGCAGCCAAGATTTCGGGAAGAACACTGAAGCTTTCTTT. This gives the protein CASSQDFGKNTEAFF.

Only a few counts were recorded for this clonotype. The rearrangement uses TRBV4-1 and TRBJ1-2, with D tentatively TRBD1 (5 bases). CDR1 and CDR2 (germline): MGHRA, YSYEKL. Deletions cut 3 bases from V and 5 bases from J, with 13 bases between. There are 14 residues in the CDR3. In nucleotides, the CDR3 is TGCGCCAGCAGCCAGTCCAGGGTGGTTTATGGCTACACCTTC. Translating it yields CASSQSRVVYGYTF.

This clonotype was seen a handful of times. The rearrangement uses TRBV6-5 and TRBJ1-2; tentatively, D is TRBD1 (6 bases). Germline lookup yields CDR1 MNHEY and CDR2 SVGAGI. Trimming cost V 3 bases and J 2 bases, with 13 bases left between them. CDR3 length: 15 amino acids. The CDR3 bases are TGTGCCAGCAGTTATCGGGGGGCCTCAAACTATGGCTACACCTTC. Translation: CASSYRGASNYGYTF.

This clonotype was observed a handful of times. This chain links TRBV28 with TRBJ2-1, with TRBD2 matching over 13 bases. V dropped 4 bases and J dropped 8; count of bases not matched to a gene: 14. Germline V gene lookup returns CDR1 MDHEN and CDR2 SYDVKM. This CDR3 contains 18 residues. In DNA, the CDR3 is TGTGCCAGCAGTTGGAGCGGGACTAGCGGGGAACCCGGGGATGAGCAGTTCTTC. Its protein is CASSWSGTSGEPGDEQFF.

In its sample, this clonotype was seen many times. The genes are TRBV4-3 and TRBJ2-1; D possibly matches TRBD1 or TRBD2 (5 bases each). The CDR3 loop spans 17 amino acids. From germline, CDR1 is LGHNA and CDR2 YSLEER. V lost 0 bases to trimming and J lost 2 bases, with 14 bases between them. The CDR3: CASSQDRGPSPYNEQFF. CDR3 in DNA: TGCGCCAGCAGCCAAGATCGGGGCCCTAGCCCCTACAATGAGCAGTTCTTC.

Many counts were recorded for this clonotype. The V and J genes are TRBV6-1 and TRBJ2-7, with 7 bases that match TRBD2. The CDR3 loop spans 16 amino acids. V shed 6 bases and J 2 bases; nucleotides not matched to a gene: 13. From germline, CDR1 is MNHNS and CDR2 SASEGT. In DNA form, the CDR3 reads TGTGCCAGCAGGGGTCTATCGAGCGGGGAGACCTACGAGCAGTACTTC. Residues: CASRGLSSGETYEQYF.

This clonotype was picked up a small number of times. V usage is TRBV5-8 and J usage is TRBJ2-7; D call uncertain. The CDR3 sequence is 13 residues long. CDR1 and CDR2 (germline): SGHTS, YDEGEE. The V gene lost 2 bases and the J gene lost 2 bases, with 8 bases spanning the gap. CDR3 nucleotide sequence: TGTGCCAGCAGCTTCGGGCGGACCTACGAGCAGTACGTC. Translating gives CASSFGRTYEQYV.

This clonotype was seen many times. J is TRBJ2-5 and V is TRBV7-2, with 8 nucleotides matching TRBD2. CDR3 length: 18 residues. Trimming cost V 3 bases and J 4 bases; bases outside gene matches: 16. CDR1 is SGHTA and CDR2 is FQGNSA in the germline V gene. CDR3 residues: CASSFPNRGGSHRETQYF. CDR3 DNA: TGTGCCAGCAGCTTCCCGAATCGGGGGGGCTCTCATCGAGAGACCCAGTACTTC. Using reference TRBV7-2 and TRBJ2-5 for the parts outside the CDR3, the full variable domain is GAGVSQSPSNKVTEKGKDVELRCDPISGHTALYWYRQSLGQGLEFLIYFQGNSAPDKSGLPSDRFSAERTGGSVSTLTIQRTQQEDSAVYLCASSFPNRGGSHRETQYFGPGTRLLVL.

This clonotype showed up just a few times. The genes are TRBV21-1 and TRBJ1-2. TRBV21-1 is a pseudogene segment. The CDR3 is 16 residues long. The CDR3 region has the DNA TGTGCCAGCAGCAAAGAAGTAGGGCCGGAGAGCTATGGCTACACCTTC. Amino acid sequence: CASSKEVGPESYGYTF.

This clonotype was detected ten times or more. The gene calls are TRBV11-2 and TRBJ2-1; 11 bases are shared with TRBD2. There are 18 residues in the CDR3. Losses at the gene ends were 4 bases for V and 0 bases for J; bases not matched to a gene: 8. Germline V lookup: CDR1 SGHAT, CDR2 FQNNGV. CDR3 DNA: TGTGCCAGCAGCTACGGGCCTAGCGGGGGGTCCTCCTACAATGAGCAGTTCTTC. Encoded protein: CASSYGPSGGSSYNEQFF.

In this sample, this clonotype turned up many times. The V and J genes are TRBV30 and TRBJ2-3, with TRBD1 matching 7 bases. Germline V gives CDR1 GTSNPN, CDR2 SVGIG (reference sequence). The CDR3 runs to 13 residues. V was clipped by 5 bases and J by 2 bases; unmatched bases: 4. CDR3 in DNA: TGTGCCTGGTCCAGGGGGAACACAGATACGCAGTATTTT. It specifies CAWSRGNTDTQYF.

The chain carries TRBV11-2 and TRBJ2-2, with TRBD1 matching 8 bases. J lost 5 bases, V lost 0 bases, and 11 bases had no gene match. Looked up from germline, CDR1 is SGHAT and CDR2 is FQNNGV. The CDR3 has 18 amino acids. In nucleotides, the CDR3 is TGTGCCAGCAGCTTAGATCTGGGGCAGGGGGCGCGAACCGGGGAGCTGTTTTTT. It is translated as CASSLDLGQGARTGELFF. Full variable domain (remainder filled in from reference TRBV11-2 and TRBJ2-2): EAGVAQSPRYKIIEKRQSVAFWCNPISGHATLYWYQQILGQGPKLLIQFQNNGVVDDSQLPKDRFSAERLKGVDSTLKIQPAKLEDSAVYLCASSLDLGQGARTGELFFGEGSRLTVL.

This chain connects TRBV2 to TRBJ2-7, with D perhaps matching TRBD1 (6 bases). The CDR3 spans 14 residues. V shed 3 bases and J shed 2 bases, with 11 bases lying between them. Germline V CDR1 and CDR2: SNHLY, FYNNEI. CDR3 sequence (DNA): TGTGCCAGCAGTGAGGGACACGGCACCTACGAGCAGTACGTC. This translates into CASSEGHGTYEQYV.

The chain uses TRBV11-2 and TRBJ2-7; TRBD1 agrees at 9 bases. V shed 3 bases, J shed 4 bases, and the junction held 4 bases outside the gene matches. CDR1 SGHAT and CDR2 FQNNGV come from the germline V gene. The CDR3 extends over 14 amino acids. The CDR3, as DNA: TGTGCCAGCAGCTTGGGGGACAGGGTATACGAGCAGTACTTC. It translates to CASSLGDRVYEQYF.

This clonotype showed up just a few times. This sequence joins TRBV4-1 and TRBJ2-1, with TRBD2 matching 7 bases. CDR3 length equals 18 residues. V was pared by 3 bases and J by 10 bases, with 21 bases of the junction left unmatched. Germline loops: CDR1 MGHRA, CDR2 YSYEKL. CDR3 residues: CASSQKAGRLADLGEQFF. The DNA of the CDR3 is TGCGCCAGCAGCCAGAAGGCGGGACGGCTAGCGGACTTGGGGGAGCAGTTCTTC.

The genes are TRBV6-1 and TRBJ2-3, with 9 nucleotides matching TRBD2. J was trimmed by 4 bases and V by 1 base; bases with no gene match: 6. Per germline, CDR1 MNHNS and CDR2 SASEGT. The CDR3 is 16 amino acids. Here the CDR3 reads CASSEGSGGGADTQYF. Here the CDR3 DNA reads TGTGCCAGCAGTGAAGGTAGCGGGGGAGGGGCAGATACGCAGTATTTT.

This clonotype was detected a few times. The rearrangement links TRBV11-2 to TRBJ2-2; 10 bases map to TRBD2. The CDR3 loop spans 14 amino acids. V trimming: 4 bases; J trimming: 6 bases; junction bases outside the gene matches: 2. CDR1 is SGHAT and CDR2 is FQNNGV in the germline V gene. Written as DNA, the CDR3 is TGTGCCAGCAGCTCGGGGACTAGCGCCGGGGAGCTGTTTTTT. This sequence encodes CASSSGTSAGELFF. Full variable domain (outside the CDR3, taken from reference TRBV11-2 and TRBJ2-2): EAGVAQSPRYKIIEKRQSVAFWCNPISGHATLYWYQQILGQGPKLLIQFQNNGVVDDSQLPKDRFSAERLKGVDSTLKIQPAKLEDSAVYLCASSSGTSAGELFFGEGSRLTVL.

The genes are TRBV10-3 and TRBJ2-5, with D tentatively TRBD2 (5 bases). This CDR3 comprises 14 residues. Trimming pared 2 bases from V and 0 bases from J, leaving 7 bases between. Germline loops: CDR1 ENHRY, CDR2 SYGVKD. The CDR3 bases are TGTGCCATCAGTGAGCGGGGATACCAAGAGACCCAGTACTTC. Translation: CAISERGYQETQYF.